A selection of T cell receptor beta chains follows, all from one sample in a study of blood T cells in healthy people across ages. TCRdb used MiXCR to reprocess the 5' RACE reads, holding one entry per CDR3 protein. The table includes 1.5 million to 2 million distinct CDR3 sequences, approximately 28% detected once. The sequenced sample was blood. The receptors derive from a woman under 40 in good health. The CDR3 runs from the conserved cysteine through the conserved F or W. Each record gives: V gene, J gene, clone size, D gene, CDR3 protein, CDR3 DNA. D genes are given only for firm matches. Clone size is shown for a subset of rows, as once, few, many or a class of expanded clone.

>TRBV18|TRBJ1-1|-|TRBD1
CASSPNRGGHTEAFF
TGTGCCAGCTCACCGAACAGGGGCGGGCATACTGAAGCTTTCTTT
>TRBV24-1|TRBJ2-1|few|-
CATSDSYSSYNEQFF
TGTGCCACTTCGGACAGTTACAGCTCCTACAATGAGCAGTTCTTC
>TRBV6-1|TRBJ2-2|-|-
CASSTTAHLTGELFF
TGTGCCAGCAGTACGACAGCGCATCTCACCGGGGAGCTGTTTTTT
>TRBV5-1|TRBJ1-4|-|-
CASSSDPFNEKLFF
TGCGCCAGCAGCTCCGACCCCTTTAATGAAAAACTGTTTTTT
>TRBV7-9|TRBJ2-1|few|-
CASSPRTGRGSYNEQFF
TGTGCCAGCAGCCCCCGGACGGGGCGGGGTTCCTACAATGAGCAGTTCTTC
>TRBV28|TRBJ2-7|few|TRBD2
CASNPSTSGSYEQYF
TGTGCCAGCAACCCCTCGACTAGCGGTTCCTACGAGCAGTACTTC
>TRBV30|TRBJ2-3|-|-
CAWSVRGWYMDTQYF
TGTGCCTGGAGCGTCAGGGGATGGTATATGGATACGCAGTATTTT
>TRBV29-1|TRBJ2-1|many|TRBD2
CSVERGGSYNEQFF
TGCAGCGTTGAACGCGGGGGCTCCTACAATGAGCAGTTCTTC
>TRBV12-3/TRBV12-4|TRBJ2-5|many|-
CASGTRGQETQYF
TGTGCCAGCGGAACACGGGGCCAAGAGACCCAGTACTTC
>TRBV10-3|TRBJ2-1|few|TRBD2
CATSSIDEQFF
TGTGCGACTAGCAGTATCGATGAGCAGTTCTTC
>TRBV7-2|TRBJ2-3|-|-
CASSPWRPPTDTQYF
TGTGCCAGCAGTCCGTGGCGGCCCCCCACAGATACGCAGTATTTT
>TRBV4-2|TRBJ2-5|few|TRBD2
CASSQAWRGGAETQYF
TGTGCCAGCAGCCAAGCTTGGCGCGGGGGGGCTGAGACCCAGTACTTC
>TRBV20-1|TRBJ2-3|few|-
CSAPSTAAITDTQYF
TGCAGTGCTCCCTCCACTGCCGCGATCACAGATACGCAGTATTTT
>TRBV6-1|TRBJ1-5|-|-
CASSEKGVVFNQPQHF
TGTGCCAGCAGTGAGAAGGGCGTAGTCTTCAATCAGCCCCAGCATTTT
>TRBV4-1|TRBJ1-4|few|-
CASSQRSGSNEKLFF
TGCGCCAGCAGCCAAAGATCCGGTAGTAATGAAAAACTGTTTTTT
>TRBV7-2|TRBJ2-5|few|-
CASSLAGAGAQETQYF
TGTGCCAGCAGCTTAGCTGGAGCGGGCGCCCAAGAGACCCAGTACTTC
>TRBV20-1|TRBJ2-7|few|-
CSALSSLSTYEQYF
TGCAGTGCTTTGTCTAGCCTATCAACGTACGAGCAGTACTTC
>TRBV29-1|TRBJ1-2|few|-
CSVGHAGVTGYTF
TGCAGCGTGGGACATGCGGGGGTAACGGGCTACACCTTC
>TRBV12-2|TRBJ2-1|few|-
CASRYGGSTHNEQFF
TGTGCAAGTCGCTACGGCGGGAGTACCCACAATGAGCAGTTCTTC
>TRBV4-2|TRBJ2-1|many|-
CASSQPSWGDNEQFF
TGTGCCAGCAGCCAACCATCCTGGGGCGATAATGAGCAGTTCTTC
>TRBV18|TRBJ2-5|few|TRBD2
CASSQLLTSGAETQYF
TGTGCCAGCTCACAACTATTGACTAGCGGGGCGGAGACCCAGTACTTC
>TRBV20-1|TRBJ1-5|-|-
CSAKRSPGSNQPQHF
TGCAGTGCTAAGCGGTCGCCGGGGAGCAATCAGCCCCAGCATTTT
>TRBV6-5|TRBJ1-2|many|-
CASSYGSGFRFGYTF
TGTGCCAGCAGTTACGGCTCCGGGTTTCGGTTTGGCTACACCTTC
>TRBV10-2|TRBJ2-4|few|TRBD2
CASSTGGIQYF
TGCGCCAGCAGTACGGGGGGCATTCAGTACTTC
>TRBV5-1|TRBJ1-1|once|TRBD1
CASSLTGGRTAGDTEAFF
TGCGCCAGCAGCCTCACAGGGGGGAGAACGGCCGGGGACACTGAAGCTTTCTTT
>TRBV10-2|TRBJ2-3|-|-
CAAKDISSTDTQYF
TGCGCCGCCAAAGACATCTCTAGCACAGATACGCAGTATTTT
>TRBV11-2|TRBJ2-7|-|-
CASRTVGGSYNEQYF
TGTGCCAGCAGAACCGTTGGTGGCTCCTACAATGAGCAGTACTTC
>TRBV10-3|TRBJ1-1|few|-
CAISDRTAEAFF
TGTGCCATCAGTGACCGGACAGCTGAAGCTTTCTTT
>TRBV24-1|TRBJ2-1|-|-
CATSDNRGYNEQFF
TGTGCCACCAGTGACAATCGGGGATACAATGAGCAGTTCTTC
>TRBV4-1|TRBJ2-3|few|TRBD2
CASRGGMGTNTQYF
TGCGCCAGCCGCGGGGGAATGGGGACTAATACGCAGTATTTT
>TRBV9|TRBJ2-1|few|TRBD2
CASSVESGGPVEQFF
TGTGCCAGCAGCGTAGAGTCGGGGGGGCCAGTTGAGCAGTTCTTC
>TRBV11-2|TRBJ2-5|-|TRBD2
CASSLRTSGDFEYF
TGTGCCAGCAGCTTAAGGACTAGCGGGGACTTCGAGTACTTC
>TRBV12-5|TRBJ1-4|-|-
CASGLNQGEKLFF
TGTGCTAGTGGTTTAAATCAGGGCGAAAAACTGTTTTTT
>TRBV2|TRBJ2-1|few|TRBD1
CASSTHRGYNEQFF
TGTGCCAGCAGCACTCACAGGGGGTACAATGAGCAGTTCTTC